The rows below give T cell receptor beta chains drawn from one sample of a study of immune heterogeneity within non-small cell lung tumors. TCRdb reanalysed the multiplex PCR reads using MiXCR and keeps one entry per CDR3 protein. Of fewer than 25,000 distinct CDR3 sequences in the sample, under 35% are singletons; the top ten hold around 4%. Sequences were obtained from lung tumor tissue. Receptors were obtained from a man between 35 and 55 years old with non-small cell lung cancer. Each CDR3 is given with its conserved first and last residue. D genes are given only for firm matches. The size of a clone is reported for some rows only, either as once, few or many, or as a class for expanded clones.

>TRBV2|TRBJ2-7|NA|medium-sized
CASSGGLSRGQYF
TGTGCCAGCAGTGGCGGACTGTCCAGAGGGCAGTACTTC
>TRBV19|TRBJ1-4|TRBD1|few
CASRTTHRGRLNEKLFF
TGTGCCAGTAGGACGACTCACAGGGGGAGGCTGAATGAAAAACTGTTTTTT
>TRBV20-1|TRBJ2-2|NA|many
CSARDKALHGELFF
TGCAGTGCTAGAGATAAGGCCCTACACGGGGAGCTGTTTTTT
>TRBV11-3|TRBJ2-7|TRBD2|many
CASSFTSGSRVEQYF
TGTGCCAGCAGCTTTACTAGCGGGAGTCGTGTCGAGCAGTACTTC
>TRBV4-3|TRBJ2-1|NA|few
CASSREPGAFNEQFF
TGCGCCAGCAGCCGGGAGCCAGGGGCCTTTAATGAGCAGTTCTTC
>TRBV11-3|TRBJ2-5|TRBD1|NA
CASSSIEWTGGQETQYF
TGTGCCAGCAGCTCTATAGAATGGACAGGGGGTCAAGAGACCCAGTACTTC
>TRBV6-1|TRBJ1-5|NA|many
CASSVQGPIARPQHF
TGTGCCAGCAGTGTCCAAGGACCCATCGCTCGGCCCCAGCATTTT
>TRBV7-9|TRBJ1-1|TRBD1|NA
CASSYPGTGEFEAFF
TGTGCCAGCAGCTACCCGGGGACAGGGGAGTTTGAAGCTTTCTTT
>TRBV12-3/TRBV12-4|TRBJ1-4|TRBD1|many
CASSLTTGAGKLFF
TGTGCCAGCAGTTTAACAACAGGGGCGGGAAAACTGTTTTTT
>TRBV13|TRBJ1-2|TRBD1|medium-sized
CASSLNRGGNYGYTF
TGTGCCAGCAGCCTAAACAGGGGTGGAAACTATGGCTACACCTTC
>TRBV20-1|TRBJ1-1|TRBD1|few
CSAKIRTGNTEAFF
TGCAGTGCTAAAATCCGGACAGGAAACACTGAAGCTTTCTTT
>TRBV20-1|TRBJ2-7|TRBD1|NA
CSARTGILINF
TGCAGTGCCCGGACAGGGATACTCATTAACTTC
>TRBV20-1|TRBJ2-5|NA|NA
CSALNRMAGQETQYF
TGCAGTGCGCTCAACCGAATGGCGGGACAGGAGACCCAGTACTTC
>TRBV4-2|TRBJ2-1|NA|few
CASSQDYVSYNEQFF
TGTGCCAGCAGCCAAGATTACGTCAGCTACAATGAGCAGTTCTTC
>TRBV6-5|TRBJ1-5|NA|NA
CASSYSTFQPQHF
TGTGCCAGCAGTTACTCCACCTTTCAGCCCCAGCATTTT
>TRBV5-6|TRBJ1-5|TRBD1|NA
CAGSLGGGVNQPQHF
TGTGCCGGCAGCTTAGGGGGCGGGGTCAATCAGCCCCAGCATTTT
>TRBV11-2|TRBJ1-1|NA|few
CASSLGGEVEAFF
TGTGCCAGCAGCTTAGGAGGTGAGGTCGAAGCTTTCTTT
>TRBV5-6|TRBJ1-6|NA|NA
CASSSGVGSPLHF
TGTGCCAGCTCCTCGGGAGTAGGATCACCCCTCCACTTT
>TRBV19|TRBJ1-2|TRBD1|medium-sized
CASSISAGGGGYTF
TGTGCCAGTAGTATCTCGGCAGGGGGCGGTGGCTACACCTTC
>TRBV7-9|TRBJ2-7|TRBD2|NA
CASSLPGGEQYF
TGTGCCAGCAGCCTTCCGGGGGGCGAGCAGTACTTC
>TRBV19|TRBJ2-3|NA|few
CASSDRSTDTQYF
TGTGCCAGTAGTGATCGTAGCACAGATACGCAGTATTTT
>TRBV7-9|TRBJ1-2|TRBD1|NA
CASSTTGGDGYTF
TGTGCCAGCAGCACTACAGGGGGCGATGGCTACACCTTC
>TRBV30|TRBJ2-1|TRBD1|few
CAWSVVTGGNEQFF
TGTGCCTGGAGTGTGGTGACAGGGGGCAATGAGCAGTTCTTC
>TRBV18|TRBJ1-2|TRBD1|many
CASSPPTGGGYGYTF
TGTGCCAGCTCACCACCGACAGGGGGCGGCTATGGCTACACCTTC